The 27 T cell receptor beta chains listed next were all sequenced from one sample in a study of cytomegalovirus exposure and HLA in healthy donors. PCR amplification relied on 60 Vbeta primers (plus 13 Jbeta primers). This table comes from immunoSEQ multiplex PCR, and its TCRdb copy is limited to in-frame clones, with some not included. The sample spans 190,000 or so clones; the ten largest clones claim almost 0.75%. Sequenced material: PBMCs. These receptor sequences come from a boy between 10 and 17 years old in good health and CMV-seronegative.

The gene calls are TRBV11-3 and TRBJ1-6, with D perhaps TRBD1 (6 bases). CDR1 is SGHNT and CDR2 is YENEEA in the germline V gene. V dropped 4 bases and J dropped 13 bases, with 14 bases sitting between them. The CDR3 loop spans 13 amino acids. The CDR3 nucleotides are TGTGCCAGCAGCTCGGACAGTCGGAAGCCCCTCCACTTT. This codes for CASSSDSRKPLHF.

The genes are TRBV7-3 and TRBJ2-5; 10 nucleotides align to TRBD1. This CDR3 spans 14 amino acids. The V gene end was trimmed by 5 bases and the J gene end by 5 bases; junction bases not matched to a gene: 5. Germline loops: CDR1 SGHTA, CDR2 FQGTGA. The DNA for the CDR3 is TGTGCCAGCAGCCCGGGACAGGGGTTGGAGACCCAGTACTTC. The encoded protein is CASSPGQGLETQYF.

The chain carries TRBV7-2 and TRBJ1-6, with D maybe TRBD1 (6 bases). CDR1 SGHTA and CDR2 FQGNSA come from the germline V gene. The V end was cut by 1 base, the J end by 11 bases, with 27 bases between. There are 19 residues in the CDR3. CDR3 nucleotide sequence: TGTGCCAGCAGCTTAGTAGCGGGGGGCGCCTTTGGGTTTGTGCCACCCCTCCACTTT. Its protein product is CASSLVAGGAFGFVPPLHF.

CDR3 DNA: TGTGCCAGTAGTATGTGGGCAGGGCGGAACACTGAAGCTTTCTTT. Residues: CASSMWAGRNTEAFF. The gene calls are TRBV19 and TRBJ1-1, with TRBD1 as a possible D gene (5 bases). Trimming removed 3 bases at V and 1 base at J, with 12 bases between. The CDR3 runs 15 residues. The germline V gene has CDR1 LNHDA and CDR2 SQIVND (reference sequence).

This chain connects TRBV11-3 to TRBJ2-3; perhaps TRBD2 as D (6 bases). The CDR3 spans 14 residues. Germline V gene lookup returns CDR1 SGHNT and CDR2 YENEEA. Deletions cut 4 bases from V and 6 bases from J, with 14 bases between. CDR3 sequence: CASSSPGVRDTQYF. The CDR3 DNA reads TGTGCCAGCAGCTCACCGGGGGTCAGGGATACGCAGTATTTT.

This chain links TRBV29-1 with TRBJ2-3, with TRBD2 matching 9 bases. CDR1 and CDR2 (germline): SQVTM, ANQGSEA. This CDR3 has 14 amino acids. The J segment lost 1 base and the V segment lost 6 bases, leaving 5 bases of the junction unmatched. CDR3 loop: CSVARTSGTDTQYF. CDR3 coding DNA: TGCAGCGTGGCCCGGACTAGCGGCACAGATACGCAGTATTTT.

This chain links TRBV19 with TRBJ2-1; TRBD2 agrees at 11 bases. Germline loops: CDR1 LNHDA, CDR2 SQIVND (reference sequence). The V segment lost 5 bases and the J segment 6 bases; nucleotides outside the gene matches: 6. There are 15 residues in the CDR3. CDR3 DNA: TGTGCCAGTAGTTTCTTAGCGGGGGGGCTCAATGAGCAGTTCTTC. Encoded protein: CASSFLAGGLNEQFF.

The chain couples TRBV4-3 to TRBJ2-1; a weak D match, TRBD2 (5 bases). Trimming shortened V by 2 bases and J by 6 bases, and 14 bases separated the two germline ends. The CDR3 totals 15 residues. Germline-derived CDR1 and CDR2 are LGHNA and YSLEER. CDR3 in DNA: TGCGCCAGCAGCCAATCGATAGGACTTCTCAATGAGCAGTTCTTC. Translated, it gives CASSQSIGLLNEQFF.

The chain carries TRBV19 and TRBJ1-2; 9 bases are shared with TRBD1. This CDR3 region has 18 residues. V trimming: 7 bases; J trimming: 7 bases; junction bases outside the gene matches: 22. Germline assignment: CDR1 LNHDA and CDR2 SQIVND (reference sequence). In DNA form, the CDR3 reads TGTGCCAGTACCGCCACCGGGACAGGGCTTCTTGTATGGCTTGGCTACACCTTC. Its protein product is CASTATGTGLLVWLGYTF.

The V and J genes are TRBV5-8 and TRBJ1-4; TRBD1 aligns across 7 bases. CDR1 is SGHTS and CDR2 is YDEGEE in the germline V gene. V shed 3 bases, J shed 0 bases, and the junction held 8 bases outside the gene matches. The CDR3 length is 17 residues. Here the CDR3 DNA reads TGTGCCAGCAGCTCAGGACAGGCGGCTCCAACTAATGAAAAACTGTTTTTT. Translation: CASSSGQAAPTNEKLFF.

The chain carries TRBV28 and TRBJ1-2, with D perhaps TRBD1 (5 bases). Germline lookup yields CDR1 MDHEN and CDR2 SYDVKM. Trimming left V 3 bases short and J 0 bases short, with 8 bases between. This CDR3 is 14 amino acids long. CDR3 region: CASSLGGANYGYTF. DNA for the CDR3: TGTGCCAGCAGTTTGGGGGGGGCTAACTATGGCTACACCTTC.

V and J are TRBV9 and TRBJ2-7, with 14 bases matching TRBD2. Trimming took 0 bases from V and 7 from J; bases not matched to a gene: 6. The CDR3 totals 16 residues. The germline V gene encodes CDR1 SGDLS and CDR2 YYNGEE. The CDR3 bases are TGTGCCAGCAGCGTAGGGGGACTAGCGGGGGAAGGAGAGCAGTACTTC. It is translated as CASSVGGLAGEGEQYF.

The chain links TRBV30 to TRBJ1-4; D remains ambiguous. V was cut by 0 bases and J by 4 bases, with 3 bases left in between. Germline CDR1 reads GTSNPN; CDR2 reads SVGIG (reference sequence). CDR3 length: 12 residues. The CDR3 region is CAWSVLNEKLFF. The CDR3 DNA reads TGTGCCTGGAGTGTACTTAATGAAAAACTGTTTTTT.

The DNA of the CDR3 is TGTGCCAGCAGTGGATCACCCACTAGCGGGGGGGACAATGAGCAGTTCTTC. Translation gives CASSGSPTSGGDNEQFF. This rearrangement joins TRBV2 to TRBJ2-1; 13 bases fit TRBD2. The V gene's germline CDR1 is SNHLY and CDR2 FYNNEI. This CDR3 region has 17 residues. The V and J ends lost 4 bases and 5 bases, in that order; junction bases with no gene match: 8.

With respect to this clone: The identical CDR3 is also encoded by other nucleotide sequences in the sample. This sequence joins TRBV4-3 and TRBJ1-2; D gene uncertain. V lost 0 bases to trimming and J lost 2 bases, with 7 bases between them. From germline, CDR1 is LGHNA and CDR2 YSLEER. The CDR3 covers 14 residues. The CDR3 DNA reads TGCGCCAGCAGCCAAGATGGCCGCAACTATGGCTACACCTTC. This gives the protein CASSQDGRNYGYTF.

This chain uses TRBV2 with TRBJ1-5, with 8 bases that match TRBD1. Trimming at V came to 6 bases and at J to 6 bases, leaving 7 bases not matched to a gene. The CDR3 is 14 amino acids. The germline gives CDR1 SNHLY, CDR2 FYNNEI. The CDR3 coding sequence is TGTGCCAGCAGAAATGGACAGGGAGCTCAGCCCCAGCATTTT. Protein sequence: CASRNGQGAQPQHF.

The chain joins TRBV29-1 to TRBJ1-2; TRBD1 aligns across 9 bases. The trim removed 2 bases at V and 10 bases at J, leaving 11 bases unmatched. Germline V gene data show CDR1 as SQVTM and CDR2 as ANQGSEA. The CDR3 has 14 amino acids. This CDR3 is CSVERGGTGLAYTF. The CDR3 DNA sequence: TGCAGCGTTGAAAGGGGTGGGACAGGGTTGGCCTACACCTTC.

This chain links TRBV5-1 with TRBJ1-1, with 9 positions matching TRBD1. CDR3 length equals 13 residues. J was trimmed by 7 bases and V by 5 bases; bases with no gene match: 6. Germline V gene lookup returns CDR1 SGHRS and CDR2 YFSETQ. The CDR3 loop reads CASSRDRVSEAFF. The CDR3 DNA sequence: TGCGCCAGCAGTCGGGACAGGGTAAGTGAAGCTTTCTTT.

The chain combines TRBV4-1 with TRBJ2-1; TRBD2 matches 7 bases. Germline-derived CDR1 and CDR2 are MGHRA and YSYEKL. J gave up 0 bases and V 6 bases, and 11 bases lay outside the gene matches. The CDR3 has 17 amino acids. The CDR3 coding sequence is TGCGCCAGCAGACTCTTGGGGGGGGAGAGCTCCTACAATGAGCAGTTCTTC. This translates into CASRLLGGESSYNEQFF.

V and J are TRBV6-6 and TRBJ1-2; no definite D call. Germline CDR1 is MNHNY and CDR2 is SVGAGI (reference sequence). The length of the CDR3 is 11 residues. V lost 5 bases and J 3 bases, leaving 4 bases between the germline ends. The CDR3 nucleotides are TGTGCCAGCAGTCCAGACTATGGCTACACCTTC. It codes for CASSPDYGYTF.

The rearrangement uses TRBV19 and TRBJ2-1, with 8 bases that match TRBD2. Losses at the gene ends were 1 base for V and 5 bases for J; bases not matched to a gene: 4. This CDR3 has 15 residues. From germline, CDR1 is LNHDA and CDR2 SQIVND (reference sequence). In nucleotides, the CDR3 is TGTGCCAGTAGTATAGTCGGGCGGGGGGACAATGAGCAGTTCTTC. Translation: CASSIVGRGDNEQFF.

The chain uses TRBV28 and TRBJ1-2; D may be TRBD1 (5 bases). The CDR3 contains 11 residues. From germline, CDR1 is MDHEN and CDR2 SYDVKM. The CDR3 bases are TGTGCTAGCGGGGGGTGGTATGGCTACACCTTC. It is translated as CASGGWYGYTF.

The chain is built from TRBV27 and TRBJ2-4; perhaps TRBD2 as D (5 bases). The germline CDR1 and CDR2 sequences are MNHEY and SMNVEV (reference sequence). V lost 5 bases and J lost 0, with 14 bases in between. CDR3 length: 16 amino acids. CDR3 sequence: CASSPRAVLAKNIQYF. CDR3 DNA sequence: TGTGCCAGCAGTCCGAGGGCCGTACTAGCCAAAAACATTCAGTACTTC.

The chain couples TRBV28 to TRBJ2-7; TRBD1 is a possible D gene (5 bases). V was shortened by 7 bases and J by 0 bases, with 19 bases between the two germline ends. This CDR3 is 16 amino acids long. The germline V gene has CDR1 MDHEN and CDR2 SYDVKM. The CDR3 sequence: CASTGIVAVSSYEQYF. The CDR3 coding sequence is TGTGCCAGCACAGGGATCGTCGCGGTAAGCTCCTACGAGCAGTACTTC.

The chain couples TRBV19 to TRBJ1-1; 7 nucleotides line up with TRBD1. V lost 4 bases, J lost 0 bases, and 8 bases stayed unmatched. CDR1 and CDR2 (germline): LNHDA, SQIVND (reference sequence). The length of the CDR3 is 16 residues. The CDR3: CASSRSGQQMNTEAFF. The CDR3 DNA sequence: TGTGCCAGTAGTAGATCGGGACAGCAGATGAACACTGAAGCTTTCTTT.

The V call is TRBV7-2, the J call TRBJ2-7, with D possibly TRBD2 on 6 matching bases. The CDR3 covers 15 residues. Germline V gives CDR1 SGHTA, CDR2 FQGNSA. Trimming removed 2 bases from V and 4 bases from J, with 15 bases in between. As DNA, the CDR3 is TGTGCCAGCAGCTTAACGCGGGAAGGGTCTTACGAGCAGTACTTC. This sequence encodes CASSLTREGSYEQYF.

This chain joins TRBV5-1 and TRBJ1-5; TRBD1 matches at 8 bases. Germline V gene data show CDR1 as SGHRS and CDR2 as YFSETQ. The CDR3 is 17 amino acids. V lost 4 bases and J lost 3; bases outside the gene matches: 12. The CDR3 sequence is CASSLTPTGDFNQPQHF. In nucleotides, the CDR3 is TGCGCCAGCAGCCTCACACCGACAGGGGATTTCAATCAGCCCCAGCATTTT.